Presented here are 11 T cell receptor beta chains from one specimen sequenced in a study of cytomegalovirus exposure and HLA in healthy donors. PCR primers comprised 60 Vbeta and 13 Jbeta primers. Here immunoSEQ multiplex PCR was the method, and the copy in TCRdb shows in-frame clones only, minus some. The table lists some 160,000 clones, over 80% of them singletons. Source material: PBMCs. These receptors originate from a woman aged 18-29 years in good health and CMV-seronegative.

The chain combines TRBV6-6 with TRBJ1-2; D perhaps matches TRBD1 (5 bases). The germline CDR1 and CDR2 sequences are MNHNY and SVGAGI (reference sequence). The germline V and J ends were trimmed by 2 bases and 10 bases, with 20 bases remaining between them. The CDR3 sequence is 15 residues long. The CDR3 is CASSYPIGGGTAYTF. The CDR3 nucleotides are TGTGCCAGCAGTTACCCGATCGGGGGGGGAACGGCCTACACCTTC.

This chain joins TRBV6-5 and TRBJ1-2, with D possibly being TRBD1 (6 bases). The CDR3 consists of 15 residues. Trimming shortened V by 6 bases and J by 8 bases, and 22 bases separated the two germline ends. The V gene's germline CDR1 is MNHEY and CDR2 SVGAGI. The CDR3 DNA follows: TGTGCCAGCAGCTTAAACGTAGGACAGTATTCCGGCTACACCTTC. Its protein is CASSLNVGQYSGYTF.

Of note for this clone: This specimen includes other DNA sequences encoding the same CDR3. The chain carries TRBV2 and TRBJ1-1, with D maybe TRBD1 (6 bases). Trimming removed 3 bases from V and 1 base from J, with 6 bases in between. Germline V CDR1 and CDR2: SNHLY, FYNNEI. The CDR3 length is 13 residues. CDR3 sequence: CASSEDRNTEAFF. CDR3 nucleotide sequence: TGTGCCAGCAGTGAGGACAGGAACACTGAAGCTTTCTTT.

A single count supports this clone. The chain carries TRBV5-5 and TRBJ2-2; 10 bases fit TRBD2. After removal of 4 bases from V and 5 bases from J, the junction contained 14 bases not matched to a gene. Germline V lookup: CDR1 SGHKS, CDR2 YYEKEE (reference sequence). The CDR3 has 18 residues. CDR3 in DNA: TGTGCCAGCAGCCGGGGGCTAAGCGGGGGGGCCAGAACCGGGGAGCTGTTTTTT. This translates into CASSRGLSGGARTGELFF.

The V call is TRBV5-6, the J call TRBJ2-7; 7 nucleotides agree with TRBD1. V shed 3 bases and J 2 bases; nucleotides not matched to a gene: 17. CDR1 is SGHDT, CDR2 YYEEEE, per germline. This CDR3 is built from 18 residues. Written as DNA, the CDR3 is TGTGCCAGCAGCTCCTACGCCGGACAGGTCCGAAGGACCTACGAGCAGTACTTC. It codes for CASSSYAGQVRRTYEQYF.

The chain has TRBV9 and TRBJ1-3; 7 nucleotides align to TRBD1. The CDR3 is 19 residues long. Germline V gene data show CDR1 as SGDLS and CDR2 as YYNGEE. The trim removed 2 bases at V and 0 bases at J, leaving 14 bases unmatched. Here the CDR3 reads CASSVEVGGRRGSGNTIYF. The CDR3 coding sequence is TGTGCCAGCAGCGTGGAAGTAGGGGGCCGGAGGGGCTCTGGAAACACCATATATTTT.

The V gene is TRBV2, the J gene TRBJ2-5; tentative D call: TRBD2 (7 bases). V lost 2 bases and J lost 2, with 12 bases in between. This CDR3 has 15 residues. Germline V gives CDR1 SNHLY, CDR2 FYNNEI. CDR3 residues: CASSELRGPQETQYF. The CDR3 bases are TGTGCCAGCAGTGAATTGCGGGGGCCTCAAGAGACCCAGTACTTC.

J is TRBJ2-2 and V is TRBV11-1; a weak D match, TRBD1 (6 bases). V was pared by 4 bases and J by 5 bases, with 14 bases between. The CDR3 consists of 15 residues. CDR1 SGHAT and CDR2 FQDESV come from the germline V gene (reference sequence). The CDR3 DNA is TGTGCCAGCAGCTCCACTACAGGGTTGACCGGGGAGCTGTTTTTT. It is translated as CASSSTTGLTGELFF. The full variable domain, completed using reference TRBV11-1 and TRBJ2-2, is EAEVAQSPRYKITEKSQAVAFWCDPISGHATLYWYRQILGQGPELLVQFQDESVVDDSQLPKDRFSAERLKGVDSTLKIQPAELGDSAMYLCASSSTTGLTGELFFGEGSRLTVL.

The chain carries TRBV28 and TRBJ2-1; maybe TRBD1 (5 bases). V was trimmed by 9 bases and J by 4 bases, leaving 13 bases between them. Germline V gene sequence: CDR1 MDHEN, CDR2 SYDVKM. This CDR3 has 13 amino acids. In DNA form, the CDR3 reads TGTGCCAGTAGGGGCGGATTATACAATGAGCAGTTCTTC. It encodes CASRGGLYNEQFF.

The chain joins TRBV6-1 to TRBJ2-3, with D possibly matching TRBD2 (5 bases). Germline CDR1 and CDR2: MNHNS and SASEGT. The CDR3 spans 14 residues. V was shortened by 7 bases and J by 1 base, with 12 bases between the two germline ends. The CDR3 here is CASMESRGTDTQYF. CDR3 nucleotides: TGTGCCAGCATGGAGTCGCGGGGCACAGATACGCAGTATTTT.

The genes are TRBV15 and TRBJ1-3; D possibly corresponds to TRBD1 (5 bases). V was pared by 2 bases and J by 1 base, with 9 bases between. CDR3 length: 15 residues. Germline values: CDR1 LNHNV, CDR2 YYDKDF (reference sequence). The CDR3 DNA reads as TGTGCCACCAGCAGACCTCAGGGATCTGGAAACACCATATATTTT. Encoded protein: CATSRPQGSGNTIYF.